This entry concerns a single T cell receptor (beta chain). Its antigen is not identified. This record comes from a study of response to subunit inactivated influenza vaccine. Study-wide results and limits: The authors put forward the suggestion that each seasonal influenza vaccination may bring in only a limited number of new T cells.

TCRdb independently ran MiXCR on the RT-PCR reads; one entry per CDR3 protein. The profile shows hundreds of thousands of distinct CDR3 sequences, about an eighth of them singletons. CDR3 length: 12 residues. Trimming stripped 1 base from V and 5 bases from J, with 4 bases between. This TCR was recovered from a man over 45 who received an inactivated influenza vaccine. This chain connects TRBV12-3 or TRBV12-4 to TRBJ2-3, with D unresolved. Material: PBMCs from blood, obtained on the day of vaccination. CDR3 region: CASSLVIDTQYF. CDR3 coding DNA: TGTGCCAGCAGTTTAGTGATAGATACGCAGTATTTT.